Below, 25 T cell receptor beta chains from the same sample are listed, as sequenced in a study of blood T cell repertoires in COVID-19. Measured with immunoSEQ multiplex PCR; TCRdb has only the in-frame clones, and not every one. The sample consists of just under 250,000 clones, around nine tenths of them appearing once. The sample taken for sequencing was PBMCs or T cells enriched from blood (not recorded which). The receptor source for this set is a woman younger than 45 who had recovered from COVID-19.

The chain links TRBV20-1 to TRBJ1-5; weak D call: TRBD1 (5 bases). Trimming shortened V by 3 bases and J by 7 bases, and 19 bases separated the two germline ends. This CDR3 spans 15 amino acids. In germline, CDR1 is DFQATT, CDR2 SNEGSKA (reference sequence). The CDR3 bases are TGCAGTGCTAGTCCTTCGTACCAGGGATGGCAGCCCCAGCATTTT. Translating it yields CSASPSYQGWQPQHF.

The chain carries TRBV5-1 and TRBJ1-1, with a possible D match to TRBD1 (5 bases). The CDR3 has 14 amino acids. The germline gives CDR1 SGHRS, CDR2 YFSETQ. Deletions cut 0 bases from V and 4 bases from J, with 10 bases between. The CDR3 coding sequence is TGCGCCAGCAGCTTGGTTGGAGGGGCCACTGAAGCTTTCTTT. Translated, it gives CASSLVGGATEAFF.

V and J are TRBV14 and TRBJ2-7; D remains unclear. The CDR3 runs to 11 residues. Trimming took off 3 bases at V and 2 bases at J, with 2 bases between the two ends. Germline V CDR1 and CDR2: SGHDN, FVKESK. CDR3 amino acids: CASSHAYEQYF. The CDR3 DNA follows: TGTGCCAGCAGCCACGCCTACGAGCAGTACTTC.

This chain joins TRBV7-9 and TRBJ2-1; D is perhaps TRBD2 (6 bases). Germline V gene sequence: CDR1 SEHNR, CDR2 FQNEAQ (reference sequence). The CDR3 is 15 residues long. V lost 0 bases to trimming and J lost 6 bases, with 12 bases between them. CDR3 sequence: CASSLAGGTSNEQFF. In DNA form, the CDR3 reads TGTGCCAGCAGCTTAGCCGGAGGGACTTCCAATGAGCAGTTCTTC.

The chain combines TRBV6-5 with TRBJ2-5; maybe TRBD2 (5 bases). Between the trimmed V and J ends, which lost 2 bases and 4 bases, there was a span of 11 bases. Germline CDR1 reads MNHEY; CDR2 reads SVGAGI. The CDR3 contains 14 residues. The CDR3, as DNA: TGTGCCAGCAGTTACGATGGTGGGAGAGAGACCCAGTACTTC. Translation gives CASSYDGGRETQYF.

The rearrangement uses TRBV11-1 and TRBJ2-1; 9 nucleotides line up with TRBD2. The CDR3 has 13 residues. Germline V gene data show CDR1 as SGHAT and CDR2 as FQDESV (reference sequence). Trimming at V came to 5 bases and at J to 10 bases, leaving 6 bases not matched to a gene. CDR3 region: CASSPREGREQFF. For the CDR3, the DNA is TGTGCCAGCAGCCCGCGGGAGGGGAGGGAGCAGTTCTTC.

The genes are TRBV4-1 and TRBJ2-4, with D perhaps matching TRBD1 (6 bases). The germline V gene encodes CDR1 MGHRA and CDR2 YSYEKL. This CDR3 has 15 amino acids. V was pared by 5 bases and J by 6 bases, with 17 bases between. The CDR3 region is CASSESSTGLNIQYF. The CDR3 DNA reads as TGCGCCAGCAGCGAAAGTTCGACAGGATTAAACATTCAGTACTTC.

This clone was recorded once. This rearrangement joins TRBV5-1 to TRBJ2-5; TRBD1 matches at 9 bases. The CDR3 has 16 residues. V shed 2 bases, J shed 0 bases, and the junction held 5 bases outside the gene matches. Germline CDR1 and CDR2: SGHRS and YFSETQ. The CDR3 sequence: CASSFETGGNQETQYF. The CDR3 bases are TGCGCCAGCAGCTTTGAGACAGGGGGGAACCAAGAGACCCAGTACTTC.

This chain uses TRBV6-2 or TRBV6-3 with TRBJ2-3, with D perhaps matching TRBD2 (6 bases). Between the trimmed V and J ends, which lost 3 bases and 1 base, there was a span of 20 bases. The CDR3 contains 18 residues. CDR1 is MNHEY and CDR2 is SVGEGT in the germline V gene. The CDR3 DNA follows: TGTGCCAGCAGTTATTCCCTCCTGGGGGGAGGACGCACAGATACGCAGTATTTT. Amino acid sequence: CASSYSLLGGGRTDTQYF.

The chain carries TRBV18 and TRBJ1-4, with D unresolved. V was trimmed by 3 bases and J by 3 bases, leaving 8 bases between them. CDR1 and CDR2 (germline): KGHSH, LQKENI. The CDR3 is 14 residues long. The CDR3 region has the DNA TGTGCCAGCTCACCGCGAGGAGCTAATGAAAAACTGTTTTTT. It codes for CASSPRGANEKLFF.

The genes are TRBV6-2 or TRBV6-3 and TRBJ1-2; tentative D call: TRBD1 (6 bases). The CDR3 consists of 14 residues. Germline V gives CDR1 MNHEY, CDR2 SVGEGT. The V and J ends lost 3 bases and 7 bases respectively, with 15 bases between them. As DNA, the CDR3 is TGTGCCAGCAGTTATGGGGGCAGGAATCTTGGCTACACCTTC. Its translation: CASSYGGRNLGYTF.

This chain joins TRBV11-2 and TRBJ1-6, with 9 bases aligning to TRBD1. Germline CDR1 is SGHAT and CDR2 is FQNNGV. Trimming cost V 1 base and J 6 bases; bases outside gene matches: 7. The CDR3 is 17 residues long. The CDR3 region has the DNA TGTGCCAGCAGCTTAGCGGGACAGGGATCTCTTAATTCACCCCTCCACTTT. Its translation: CASSLAGQGSLNSPLHF.

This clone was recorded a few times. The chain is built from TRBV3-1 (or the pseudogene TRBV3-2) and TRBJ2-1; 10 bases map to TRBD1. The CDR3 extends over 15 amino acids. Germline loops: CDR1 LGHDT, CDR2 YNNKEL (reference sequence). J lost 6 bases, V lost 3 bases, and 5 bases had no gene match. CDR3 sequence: CASSQGQGLGNEQFF. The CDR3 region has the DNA TGTGCCAGCAGCCAGGGACAGGGGTTGGGCAATGAGCAGTTCTTC.

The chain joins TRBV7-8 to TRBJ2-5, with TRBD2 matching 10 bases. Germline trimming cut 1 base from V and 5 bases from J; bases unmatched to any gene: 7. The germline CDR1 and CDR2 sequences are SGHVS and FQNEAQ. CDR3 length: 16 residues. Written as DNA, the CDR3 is TGTGCCAGCAGCTTAGGGCTAGCGGGAGATTGGGAGACCCAGTACTTC. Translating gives CASSLGLAGDWETQYF.

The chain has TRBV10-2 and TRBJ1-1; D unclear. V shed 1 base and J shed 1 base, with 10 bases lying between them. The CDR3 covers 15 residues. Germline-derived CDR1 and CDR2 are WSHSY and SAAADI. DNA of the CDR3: TGCGCCAGCAGTGAGTACGGAGGAGGGAACACTGAAGCTTTCTTT. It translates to CASSEYGGGNTEAFF.

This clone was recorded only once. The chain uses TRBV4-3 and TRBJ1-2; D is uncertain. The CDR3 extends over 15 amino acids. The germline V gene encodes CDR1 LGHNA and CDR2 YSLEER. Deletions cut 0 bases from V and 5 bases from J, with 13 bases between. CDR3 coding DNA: TGCGCCAGCAGCCAAGATAGGAGAACTTCTTATGGCTACACCTTC. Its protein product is CASSQDRRTSYGYTF.

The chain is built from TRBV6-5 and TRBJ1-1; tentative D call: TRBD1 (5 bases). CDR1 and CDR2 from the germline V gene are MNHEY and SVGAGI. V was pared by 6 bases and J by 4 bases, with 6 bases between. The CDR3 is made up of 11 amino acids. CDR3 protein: CASSQGTEAFF. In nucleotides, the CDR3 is TGTGCCAGCAGCCAGGGCACTGAAGCTTTCTTT.

The CDR3 bases are TGTGCCAGCAGTGAAGCAACAGGGATGAACACCATATATTTT. It translates to CASSEATGMNTIYF. This chain links TRBV6-1 with TRBJ1-3; D is possibly TRBD1 (6 bases). Trimming left V 0 bases short and J 7 bases short, with 10 bases between. In germline, CDR1 is MNHNS, CDR2 SASEGT. This CDR3 has 14 residues.

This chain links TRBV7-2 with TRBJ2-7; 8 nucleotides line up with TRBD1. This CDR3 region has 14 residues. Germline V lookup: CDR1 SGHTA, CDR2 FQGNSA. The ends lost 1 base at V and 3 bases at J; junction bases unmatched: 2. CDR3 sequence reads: CASSLGGQGYEQYF. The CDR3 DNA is TGTGCCAGCAGCTTAGGTGGACAGGGCTACGAGCAGTACTTC.

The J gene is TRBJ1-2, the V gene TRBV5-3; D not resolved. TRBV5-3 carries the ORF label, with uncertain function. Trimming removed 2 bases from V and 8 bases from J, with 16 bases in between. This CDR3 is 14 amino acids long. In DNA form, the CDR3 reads TGTGCCAGAAGCTTACCGGGATACCGGTGGGGCTACACCTTC. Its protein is CARSLPGYRWGYTF.

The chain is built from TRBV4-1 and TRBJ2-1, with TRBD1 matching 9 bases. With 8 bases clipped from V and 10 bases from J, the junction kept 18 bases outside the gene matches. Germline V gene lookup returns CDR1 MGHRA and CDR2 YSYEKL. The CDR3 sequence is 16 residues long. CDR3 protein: CASSRTGQGITEEQFF. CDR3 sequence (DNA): TGCGCCAGCTCCAGGACCGGACAGGGGATCACGGAGGAGCAGTTCTTC.

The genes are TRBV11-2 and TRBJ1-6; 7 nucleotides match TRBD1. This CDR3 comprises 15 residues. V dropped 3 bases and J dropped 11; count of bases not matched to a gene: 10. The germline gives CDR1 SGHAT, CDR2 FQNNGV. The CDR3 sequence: CASSLRGDRAAPLHF. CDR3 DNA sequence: TGTGCCAGCAGCTTGAGGGGAGACAGGGCGGCACCCCTCCACTTT.

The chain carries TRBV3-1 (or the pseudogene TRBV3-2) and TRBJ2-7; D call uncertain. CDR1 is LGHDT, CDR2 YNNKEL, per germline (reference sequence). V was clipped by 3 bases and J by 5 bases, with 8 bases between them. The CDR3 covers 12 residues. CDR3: CASSQGLHEQYF. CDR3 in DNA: TGTGCCAGCAGCCAGGGCCTCCACGAGCAGTACTTC.

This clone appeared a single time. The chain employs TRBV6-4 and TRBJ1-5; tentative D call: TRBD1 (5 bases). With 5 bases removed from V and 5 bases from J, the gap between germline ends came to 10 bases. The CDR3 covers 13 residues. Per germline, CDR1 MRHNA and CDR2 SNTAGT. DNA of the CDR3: TGTGCCAGCAGTCCGGGACTTGATCAGCCCCAGCATTTT. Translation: CASSPGLDQPQHF.

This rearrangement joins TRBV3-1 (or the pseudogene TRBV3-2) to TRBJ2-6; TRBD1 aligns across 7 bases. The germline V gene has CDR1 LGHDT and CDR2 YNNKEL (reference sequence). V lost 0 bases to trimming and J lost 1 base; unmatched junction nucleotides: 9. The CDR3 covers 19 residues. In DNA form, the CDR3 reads TGTGCCAGCAGCCAAGACCACAGGACAGGTTTTTCTGGGGCCAACGTCCTGACTTTC. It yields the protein CASSQDHRTGFSGANVLTF.